This is a list of T cell receptor beta chains from one sample in a study of preoperative IRX-2 immunotherapy in early breast cancer. The protocol was immunoSEQ multiplex PCR, while the TCRdb copy is restricted to in-frame clones and leaves out a portion. The sample lists about 5,300 clones, roughly 70% occurring once. The starting material was tumor tissue, obtained before IRX-2 immunotherapy. The receptors stem from a human donor with breast cancer. The CDR3 runs from the conserved cysteine through the conserved F or W. D genes are given only for firm matches. Clone size is given for some rows only: seen once, a few or many times, or a class if the clone is expanded.

TRBD1	TRBJ1-2	.	TRBV28	CASSSPGQFYGYTF	TGTGCCAGCAGCTCCCCGGGACAGTTCTATGGCTACACCTTC
.	TRBJ2-7	.	TRBV6-8	CASSYGREYEQYF	TGTGCCAGCAGTTACGGCAGGGAGTACGAGCAGTACTTC
.	TRBJ2-5	.	TRBV6-8	CASSLTWLDQETQYF	TGTGCCAGCAGTTTAACCTGGCTGGACCAAGAGACCCAGTACTTC
.	TRBJ1-4	.	TRBV7-1	CASSFPSDTPKLFF	TGTGCCAGCAGCTTTCCTTCGGACACCCCAAAACTGTTTTTT
.	TRBJ2-1	.	TRBV14	CASSQARRDPRQGLSYNEQFF	TGTGCCAGCAGCCAAGCCCGCCGGGACCCTCGCCAGGGTCTCTCCTACAATGAGCAGTTCTTC
TRBD2	TRBJ2-1	.	TRBV19	CASSMGTSASLGQFF	TGTGCCAGTAGTATGGGTACTAGCGCCTCCCTGGGGCAGTTCTTC
TRBD2	TRBJ2-3	.	TRBV6-8	CASREGLAEGTDTQYF	TGTGCCAGCAGGGAGGGACTAGCGGAAGGCACAGATACGCAGTATTTT
.	TRBJ1-1	.	TRBV10-2	CATQIKLDTEAFF	TGCGCCACTCAAATTAAGCTGGACACTGAAGCTTTCTTT
.	TRBJ2-7	.	TRBV15	CATSRDRQSSEQYF	TGTGCCACCAGCAGAGATCGTCAGAGTTCCGAGCAGTACTTC
TRBD2	TRBJ2-7	.	TRBV29-1	CSVSSGRASEQYF	TGCAGCGTTTCTAGCGGGAGGGCTTCCGAGCAGTACTTC
TRBD1	TRBJ2-1	medium-sized	TRBV6-8	CASSLLQKGQGSHNEQFF	TGTGCCAGCAGTCTTTTGCAAAAAGGACAGGGAAGTCACAATGAGCAGTTCTTC
.	TRBJ1-1	.	TRBV11-3	CASSEKGGMNTEAFF	TGTGCCAGCAGTGAAAAGGGAGGGATGAACACTGAAGCTTTCTTT
.	TRBJ2-5	.	TRBV7-7	CASSPVYASVVPETQYF	TGTGCTAGCAGCCCCGTCTATGCTAGCGTGGTCCCAGAGACCCAGTACTTC
TRBD1	TRBJ2-2	few	TRBV11-3	CASSSGQGDPGELFF	TGTGCCAGCAGCTCCGGACAGGGGGACCCCGGGGAGCTGTTTTTT
.	TRBJ2-5	medium-sized	TRBV6-8	CASSRILETQYF	TGTGCCAGCAGTCGAATCTTGGAGACCCAGTACTTC
TRBD1	TRBJ1-1	few	TRBV6-8	CASSYEQGKRRAEAFF	TGTGCCAGCAGTTACGAACAGGGGAAAAGGAGGGCTGAAGCTTTCTTT
.	TRBJ1-3	.	TRBV2	CASISGAGNTIYF	TGTGCCAGCATATCTGGGGCAGGAAACACCATATATTTT
.	TRBJ2-5	.	TRBV6-8	CASSLRYWETQYF	TGTGCCAGCAGTTTGCGGTACTGGGAGACCCAGTACTTC
TRBD2	TRBJ2-7	.	TRBV7-1	CASGGTSGSYEQYF	TGTGCCAGCGGAGGAACTAGCGGGAGTTACGAGCAGTACTTC
.	TRBJ1-1	.	TRBV19	CASSMDAGTEAFF	TGTGCCAGTAGTATGGATGCGGGGACTGAAGCTTTCTTT
TRBD1	TRBJ1-5	medium-sized	TRBV6-8	CASREGARNQPQHF	TGTGCCAGCAGAGAGGGGGCGCGCAATCAGCCCCAGCATTTT
TRBD1	TRBJ1-4	.	TRBV14	CASSRTGREKLFF	TGTGCCAGCAGCCGGACAGGACGGGAAAAACTGTTTTTT
TRBD1	TRBJ2-6	.	TRBV19	CASSRTGTWGANVLTF	TGTGCCAGTAGCCGGACAGGGACATGGGGGGCCAACGTCCTGACTTTC
.	TRBJ1-2	.	TRBV6-8	CASSYGAQPYGYTF	TGTGCCAGCAGTTACGGAGCACAGCCGTATGGCTACACCTTC
.	TRBJ1-5	few	TRBV11-3	CASSFTGRDQPQHF	TGTGCCAGCAGTTTTACGGGGAGGGATCAGCCCCAGCATTTT
.	TRBJ2-3	.	TRBV11-3	CASSLGWRGDTQYF	TGTGCCAGCAGCTTAGGGTGGAGGGGAGATACGCAGTATTTT
TRBD1	TRBJ2-3	.	TRBV29-1	CSVDTIQQGDHTDTQYF	TGCAGCGTCGACACCATTCAGCAGGGGGATCACACAGATACGCAGTATTTT
TRBD1	TRBJ1-2	.	TRBV6-8	CASSYLTGSNYGYTF	TGTGCCAGCAGTTACCTGACAGGGTCCAACTATGGCTACACCTTC
TRBD2	TRBJ2-1	.	TRBV7-7	CASSLDILAGSLYNEQFF	TGTGCCAGCAGCTTAGATATACTAGCGGGTAGCCTGTACAATGAGCAGTTCTTC
.	TRBJ2-6	.	TRBV11-3	CASSLGAGANVLTF	TGTGCCAGCAGCTTAGGGGCCGGGGCCAACGTCCTGACTTTC
.	TRBJ1-5	.	TRBV6-8	CASSGSHSNQPQHF	TGTGCCAGCAGCGGTTCCCATAGCAATCAGCCCCAGCATTTT
.	TRBJ2-1	.	TRBV5-1	CASSLEGRRTSYNEQFF	TGCGCCAGCAGCTTGGAGGGTCGGCGGACCTCCTACAATGAGCAGTTCTTC
TRBD2	TRBJ2-1	.	TRBV2	CASSEGLAGGNEQFF	TGTGCCAGCAGTGAGGGACTAGCGGGAGGAAATGAGCAGTTCTTC
TRBD2	TRBJ2-5	.	TRBV29-1	CSTLGEGRFEETQYF	TGCAGCACCCTTGGGGAGGGGAGATTTGAAGAGACCCAGTACTTC
.	TRBJ2-3	.	TRBV19	CASSINYGRSDTQYF	TGTGCCAGTAGTATTAATTACGGTAGATCAGATACGCAGTATTTT
TRBD2	TRBJ2-1	.	TRBV18	CASSTAREGLEQFF	TGTGCCAGCTCGACCGCGCGGGAGGGCCTTGAGCAGTTCTTC
.	TRBJ1-4	.	TRBV29-1	CSAARDVEKLFF	TGCAGCGCGGCCCGGGACGTTGAAAAACTGTTTTTT
.	TRBJ1-5	.	TRBV6-8	CASRTVRISNQPQHF	TGTGCCAGCCGTACCGTACGGATTAGCAATCAGCCCCAGCATTTT
.	TRBJ1-4	medium-sized	TRBV15	CATSRPVMGNEKLFF	TGTGCCACCAGCAGACCCGTTATGGGAAATGAAAAACTGTTTTTT
.	TRBJ1-5	.	TRBV28	CASSSYRDSNQPQHF	TGTGCCAGCAGTTCCTATCGGGATAGCAATCAGCCCCAGCATTTT